This T cell receptor (beta chain) was sequenced in a study of regulatory T cells in long-lasting Graves disease. This clonotype was recorded many times. The TCR beta library used iRepertoire HTBI primers with Arm-PCR amplification of CDR3. TCRdb re-called the multiplex PCR reads with MiXCR, one entry per CDR3 protein. The sample consists of about 610,000 distinct CDR3 sequences, 15% to 20% of them appearing once. Indicated time point: newly diagnosed GD, antithyroid drugs for less than 3 months. PBMC RNA was the source of the TCR library. These data also formed part of another study, on T cells in Graves' hyperthyroidism and ophthalmopathy.

The material was peripheral blood mononuclear cells (PBMCs), obtained at new diagnosis, from a patient treated with antithyroid drugs. The clonotype originates from a man younger than 35 with Graves disease.

CDR3 protein: CASSGHGGTPGLAGDGYTGELFF. CDR3 coding DNA: TGTGCCAGCAGCGGACACGGCGGGACACCGGGACTAGCGGGAGATGGGTACACCGGGGAGCTGTTTTTT. This rearrangement joins TRBV5-5 to TRBJ2-2; 14 bases fit TRBD2. CDR1 is SGHKS, CDR2 YYEKEE, per germline (reference sequence). There are 23 residues in the CDR3. Trimming at V came to 4 bases and at J to 3 bases, leaving 23 bases not matched to a gene.